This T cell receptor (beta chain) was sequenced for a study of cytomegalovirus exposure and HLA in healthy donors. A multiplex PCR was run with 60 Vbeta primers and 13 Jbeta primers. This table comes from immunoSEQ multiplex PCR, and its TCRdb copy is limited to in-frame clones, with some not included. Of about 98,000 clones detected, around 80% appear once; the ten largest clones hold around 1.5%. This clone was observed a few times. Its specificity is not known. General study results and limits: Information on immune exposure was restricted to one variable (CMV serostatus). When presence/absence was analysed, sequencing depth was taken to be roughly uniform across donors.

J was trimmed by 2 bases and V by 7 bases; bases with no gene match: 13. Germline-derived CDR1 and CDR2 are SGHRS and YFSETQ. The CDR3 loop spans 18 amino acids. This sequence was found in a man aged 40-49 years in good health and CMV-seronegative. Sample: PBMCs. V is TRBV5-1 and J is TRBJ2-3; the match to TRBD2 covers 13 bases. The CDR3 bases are TGCGCCAGCTCCGCTACCTTTACTAGCGGGGGGGTCACAGATACGCAGTATTTT. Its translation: CASSATFTSGGVTDTQYF.